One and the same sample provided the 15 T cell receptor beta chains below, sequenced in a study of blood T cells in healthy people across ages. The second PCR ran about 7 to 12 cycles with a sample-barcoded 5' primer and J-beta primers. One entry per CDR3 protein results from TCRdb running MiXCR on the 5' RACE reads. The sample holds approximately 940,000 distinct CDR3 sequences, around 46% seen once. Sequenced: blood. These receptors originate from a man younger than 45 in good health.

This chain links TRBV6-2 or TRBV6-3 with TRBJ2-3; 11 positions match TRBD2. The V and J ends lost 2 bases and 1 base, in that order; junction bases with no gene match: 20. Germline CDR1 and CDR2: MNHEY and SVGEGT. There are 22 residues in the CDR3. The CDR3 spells CASSYPGQGAAGTSGRTDTQYF. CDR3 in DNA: TGTGCCAGCAGTTACCCGGGACAGGGAGCCGCCGGGACTAGCGGCCGCACAGATACGCAGTATTTT.

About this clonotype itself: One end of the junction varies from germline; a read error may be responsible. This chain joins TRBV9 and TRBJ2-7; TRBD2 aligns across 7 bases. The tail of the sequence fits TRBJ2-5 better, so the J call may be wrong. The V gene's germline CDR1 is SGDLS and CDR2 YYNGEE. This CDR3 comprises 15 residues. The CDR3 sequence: CAGSPTGRGTETQYF. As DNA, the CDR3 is TGTGCCGGCAGCCCGACGGGGCGGGGGACGGAGACCCAGTACTTC.

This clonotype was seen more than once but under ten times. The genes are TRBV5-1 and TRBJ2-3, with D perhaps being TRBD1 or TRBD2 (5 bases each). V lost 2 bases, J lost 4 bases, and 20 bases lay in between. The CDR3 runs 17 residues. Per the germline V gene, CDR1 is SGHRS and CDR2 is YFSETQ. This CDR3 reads CASSFYLQEVSADTQYF. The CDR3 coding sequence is TGCGCCAGCAGCTTCTACCTACAGGAGGTTAGCGCAGATACGCAGTATTTT.

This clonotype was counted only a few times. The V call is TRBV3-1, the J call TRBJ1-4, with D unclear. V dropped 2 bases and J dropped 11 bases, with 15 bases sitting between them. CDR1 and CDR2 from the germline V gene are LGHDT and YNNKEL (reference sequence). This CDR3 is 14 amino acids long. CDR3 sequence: CASSQYQKIEKLFF. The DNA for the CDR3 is TGTGCCAGCAGCCAATACCAGAAAATCGAGAAACTGTTTTTT.

The CDR3 reads CASSGTKVRGSSYNEQFF. DNA for the CDR3: TGTGCCAGCAGTGGAACCAAGGTGCGGGGGAGCTCCTACAATGAGCAGTTCTTC. J is TRBJ2-1 and V is TRBV27, with TRBD2 matching over 7 bases. Unmatched junction bases numbered 13, after V lost 5 bases and J lost 0 bases. The germline V gene has CDR1 MNHEY and CDR2 SMNVEV (reference sequence). CDR3 length equals 18 residues.

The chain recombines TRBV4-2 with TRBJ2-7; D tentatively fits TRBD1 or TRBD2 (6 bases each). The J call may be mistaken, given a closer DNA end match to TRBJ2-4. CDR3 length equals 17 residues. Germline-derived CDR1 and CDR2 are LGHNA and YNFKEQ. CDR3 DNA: TGTGCCAGCAGCCAAGCCGGGGGCGACACTGTCCGAAACATTCAGTACTTC. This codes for CASSQAGGDTVRNIQYF.

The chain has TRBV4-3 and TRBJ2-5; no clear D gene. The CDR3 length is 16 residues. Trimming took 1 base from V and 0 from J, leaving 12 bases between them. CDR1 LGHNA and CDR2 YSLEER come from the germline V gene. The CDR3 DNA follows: TGCGCCAGCAGCCAAGGAAGAAACGGGTACCAAGAGACCCAGTACTTC. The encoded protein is CASSQGRNGYQETQYF.

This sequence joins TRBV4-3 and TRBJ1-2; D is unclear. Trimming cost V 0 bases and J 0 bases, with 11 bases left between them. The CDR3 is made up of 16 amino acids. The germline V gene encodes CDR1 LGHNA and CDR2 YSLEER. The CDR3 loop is CASSQDPGGPNYGYTF. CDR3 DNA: TGCGCCAGCAGCCAAGATCCAGGCGGACCTAACTATGGCTACACCTTC.

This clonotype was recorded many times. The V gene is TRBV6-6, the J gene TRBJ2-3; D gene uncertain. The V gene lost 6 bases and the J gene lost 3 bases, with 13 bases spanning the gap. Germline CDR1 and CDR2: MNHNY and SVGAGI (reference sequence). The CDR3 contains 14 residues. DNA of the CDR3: TGTGCCAGCAGACACGAGGCCAATACAGATACGCAGTATTTT. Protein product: CASRHEANTDTQYF.

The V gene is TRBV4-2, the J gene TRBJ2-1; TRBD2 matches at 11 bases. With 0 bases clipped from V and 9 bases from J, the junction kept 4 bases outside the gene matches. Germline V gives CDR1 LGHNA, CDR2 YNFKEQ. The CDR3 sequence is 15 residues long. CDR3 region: CASSQDSGGATEQFF. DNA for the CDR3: TGTGCCAGCAGCCAAGATAGCGGGGGGGCCACTGAGCAGTTCTTC.

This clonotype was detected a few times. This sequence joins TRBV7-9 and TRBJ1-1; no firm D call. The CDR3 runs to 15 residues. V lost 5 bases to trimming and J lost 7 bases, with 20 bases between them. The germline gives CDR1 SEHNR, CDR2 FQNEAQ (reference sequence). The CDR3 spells CASSPGGVGIGEAFF. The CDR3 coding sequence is TGTGCCAGCAGCCCTGGAGGTGTAGGGATTGGTGAAGCTTTCTTT.

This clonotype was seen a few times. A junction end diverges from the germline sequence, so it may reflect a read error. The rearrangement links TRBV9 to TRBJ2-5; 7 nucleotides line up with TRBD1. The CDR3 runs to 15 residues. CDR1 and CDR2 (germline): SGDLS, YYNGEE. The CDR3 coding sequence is TGTGCCAGCAGCGTTGAGAGGACAGGCCAAGGGACCCAGTACTTC. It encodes CASSVERTGQGTQYF.

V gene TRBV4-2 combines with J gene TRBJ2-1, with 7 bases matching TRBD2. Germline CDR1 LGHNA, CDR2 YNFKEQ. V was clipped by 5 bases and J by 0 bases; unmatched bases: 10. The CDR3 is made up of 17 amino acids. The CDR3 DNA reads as TGTGCCAGCAGCACTCCTCGGCGGGAGAGCTCCTACAATGAGCAGTTCTTC. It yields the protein CASSTPRRESSYNEQFF.

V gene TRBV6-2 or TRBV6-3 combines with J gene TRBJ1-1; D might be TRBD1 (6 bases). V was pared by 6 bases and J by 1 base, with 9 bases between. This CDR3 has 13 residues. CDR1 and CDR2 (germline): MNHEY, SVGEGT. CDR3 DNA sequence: TGTGCCAGCAGGAGGGGGGAGAACACTGAAGCTTTCTTT. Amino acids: CASRRGENTEAFF.

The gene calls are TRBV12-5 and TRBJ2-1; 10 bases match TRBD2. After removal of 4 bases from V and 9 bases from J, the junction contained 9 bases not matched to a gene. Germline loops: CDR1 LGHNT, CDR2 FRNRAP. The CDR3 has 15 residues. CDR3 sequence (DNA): TGTGCTAGTGGTTCTCTAGCGGGGGAGCCCGGTGAGCAGTTCTTC. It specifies CASGSLAGEPGEQFF.